This T cell receptor (beta chain) was obtained from a study of cytomegalovirus exposure and HLA in healthy donors. In the study overall: Earlier results showed approximately 110 million unique TCR beta sequences derived from some 190 million T cells.

Study-level results: CMV serostatus was the only recorded immune exposure for donors.

The V gene's germline CDR1 is LNHDA and CDR2 SQIVND (reference sequence). This CDR3 is built from 13 residues. Trimming took 1 base from V and 4 from J, leaving 7 bases between them. The PCR employed 60 Vbeta primers together with 13 Jbeta primers. The protocol was immunoSEQ multiplex PCR, while the TCRdb copy is restricted to in-frame clones and leaves out a portion. This repertoire shows approximately 79,000 clones, around four fifths found once; its top ten account for approximately 2%. Comments on this clone: The target antigen is unknown.

The chain couples TRBV19 to TRBJ1-1; D not resolved. The TCR sequence derives from a boy younger than 18 in good health and CMV-seronegative. Sequencing was performed on PBMCs. CDR3 protein: CASSIGQVTEAFF. The CDR3 region has the DNA TGTGCCAGTAGTATAGGGCAGGTCACTGAAGCTTTCTTT.